This record covers a single T cell receptor beta chain. Its specific antigen is unknown. Per-base quality was not reported, and no clone a single base away is much larger than it. Whole blood was collected in K2EDTA tubes by collaborating institutions according to the institutions' own protocols. For TCRbeta analysis, collaborators shipped samples in one of three forms: frozen whole blood, isolated PBMCs, or DNA extracted from either of those sample types. V sheds 3 bases and J sheds 6 bases, leaving 23 bases between their ends. The CDR1 and CDR2 encoded by the germline V gene (reference sequence) are LNHNV and YYDKDF. The CDR3, cysteine through phenylalanine, is 17 amino acids long. Just CDR3 DNA is preserved here, 51 bases in frame from base 1. TCRbeta CDR3 regions were amplified from genomic DNA using the immunoSEQ Assay, a bias-controlled multiplex PCR. Per the authors' processing: Nucleated cell counts per sample were estimated from amplification of reference gene primers within the assay. To quantify the absolute abundance of each unique TCRbeta CDR3 rearrangement, sequence reads were collapsed and filtered. Productive Simpson clonality was computed per sample as the square root of Simpson's diversity index over productive rearrangements. TCRdb's version of the immuneACCESS table is confined to in-frame rearrangements and falls short of the full clone set. An unresolved V gene accounts for under half of the shortfall where checked; the remainder is of unknown origin. The V and J calls and clone size come from that table; D and trimming were worked out from the DNA. This sample is represented by around 140,000 clones; roughly 69% of them were singletons. Approximately 2% of the sample is taken by the ten largest.

The source of the sample is a study of blood T cell repertoires in COVID-19 (dated by TCRdb to the early 2020s). With respect to the entire study: The collaborator samples originated in the United States, Italy and Spain and spanned the acute and convalescent phases of COVID-19. HLA class I and class II types, where available, came from metadata supplied by the sample provider rather than from assay-based typing. Samples came from the ongoing ImmuneRACE study (first 160 participants) plus 1,254 subjects from 6 global collaborators. The prospective study material was composed of cDNA or gDNA derived from T cells, B-cell-depleted T cells, or PBMCs. Nearly every sample came with metadata listing a de-identified subject ID, COVID-19 status, age in years and sex. The repertoires were released in a freely available public database meant as a resource for research on the immune response to SARS-CoV-2. Subjects who had been exposed to COVID-19, were actively infected with it, or had recovered from it provided the deeply sampled blood TCRbeta repertoires that made up the dataset. Here is what the overall study found, with its caveats: The amount of clinical and demographic metadata varied by source and participant and was provided uncurated.

The sequence was obtained from a woman aged 70 to 79 with acute or convalescent COVID-19. The chain is encoded by TRBV15 joined to TRBJ1-2; TRBD1 could be the D gene, as 5 bases match. The sample comprised peripheral blood. The CDR3 in this case is CATSRGWGDGTSDGYTF. The DNA reads as follows: TGTGCCACCAGCAGGGGGTGGGGGGACGGGACTTCAGATGGCTACACCTTC. Joined to the reference TRBV15 and TRBJ1-2 proteins, this CDR3 gives the full variable domain: DAMVIQNPRYQVTQFGKPVTLSCSQTLNHNVMYWYQQKSSQAPKLLFHYYDKDFNNEADTPDNFQSRRPNTSFCFLDIRSPGLGDTAMYLCATSRGWGDGTSDGYTFGSGTRLTVV.